A single sample gave rise to the 2 T cell receptor beta chains below, sequenced in a study of T cells expressing NK-cell markers. TCRdb re-analyzed the 5' RACE reads; it lists each CDR3 protein once, without DNA. Its table records 400,000 to 450,000 distinct CDR3 sequences. The sequencing sample was made of blood T cells: a sorted CD56 or NKG2C T cell subset, CD4+ or CD8+ T cells, or bulk PBMC T cells (not recorded which). Every receptor here comes from a woman between 18 and 70 years old in good health.

The V gene is TRBV2, the J gene TRBJ1-1; TCRdb reports TRBD1, a call that lacks DNA to check it against. This CDR3 is built from 13 residues. Germline V gene lookup returns CDR1 SNHLY and CDR2 FYNNEI. CDR3 amino acids: CASRGRGSTEAFF.

V is TRBV11-3 and J is TRBJ1-1; lacking DNA, the TRBD1 call made by TCRdb goes unchecked. The CDR3 runs to 15 residues. Germline V lookup: CDR1 SGHNT, CDR2 YENEEA. The CDR3 is CASSLEGRMNTEAFF.